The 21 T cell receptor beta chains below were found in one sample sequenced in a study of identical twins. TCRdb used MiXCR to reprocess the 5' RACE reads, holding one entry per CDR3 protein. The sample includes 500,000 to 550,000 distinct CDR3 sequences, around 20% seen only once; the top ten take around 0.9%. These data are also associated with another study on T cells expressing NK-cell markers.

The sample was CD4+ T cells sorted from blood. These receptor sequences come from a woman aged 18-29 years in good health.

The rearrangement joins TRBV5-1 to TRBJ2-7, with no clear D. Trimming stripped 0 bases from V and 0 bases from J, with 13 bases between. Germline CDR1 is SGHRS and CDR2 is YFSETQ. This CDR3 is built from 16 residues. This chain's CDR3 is CASSLGASQSSYEQYF. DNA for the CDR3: TGCGCCAGCAGCTTGGGAGCTAGTCAATCCTCCTACGAGCAGTACTTC.

The CDR3 loop reads CASSELTSKQYF. The CDR3 nucleotides are TGTGCCAGCAGTGAGCTTACTAGCAAGCAGTACTTC. The chain employs TRBV6-1 and TRBJ2-7; D is possibly TRBD2 (6 bases). Germline CDR1 reads MNHNS; CDR2 reads SASEGT. The CDR3 has 12 residues. Trimming left V 3 bases short and J 8 bases short, with 11 bases between.

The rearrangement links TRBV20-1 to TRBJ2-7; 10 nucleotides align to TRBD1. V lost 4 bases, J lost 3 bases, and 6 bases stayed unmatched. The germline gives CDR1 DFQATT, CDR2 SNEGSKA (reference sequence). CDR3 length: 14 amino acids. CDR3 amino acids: CSATPRTGGYEQYF. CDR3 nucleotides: TGCAGTGCTACTCCCCGGACAGGGGGCTACGAGCAGTACTTC.

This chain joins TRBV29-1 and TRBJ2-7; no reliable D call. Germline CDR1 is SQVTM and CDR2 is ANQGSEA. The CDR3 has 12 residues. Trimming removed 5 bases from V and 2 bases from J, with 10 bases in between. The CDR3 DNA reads TGCAGCGTTTCTCACGGAACCTACGAGCAGTACTTC. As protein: CSVSHGTYEQYF.

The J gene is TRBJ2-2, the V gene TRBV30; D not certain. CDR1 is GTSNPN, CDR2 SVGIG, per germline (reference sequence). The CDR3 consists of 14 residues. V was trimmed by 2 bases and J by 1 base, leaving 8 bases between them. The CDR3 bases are TGTGCCTGGAGTCGAACCCAGAACACCGGGGAGCTGTTTTTT. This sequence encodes CAWSRTQNTGELFF.

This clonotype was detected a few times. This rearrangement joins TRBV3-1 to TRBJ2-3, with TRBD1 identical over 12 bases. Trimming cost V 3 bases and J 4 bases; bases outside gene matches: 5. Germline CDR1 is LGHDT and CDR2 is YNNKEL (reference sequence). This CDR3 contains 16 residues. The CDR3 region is CASSQPGTGGADTQYF. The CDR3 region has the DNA TGTGCCAGCAGCCAGCCCGGGACAGGGGGCGCAGATACGCAGTATTTT.

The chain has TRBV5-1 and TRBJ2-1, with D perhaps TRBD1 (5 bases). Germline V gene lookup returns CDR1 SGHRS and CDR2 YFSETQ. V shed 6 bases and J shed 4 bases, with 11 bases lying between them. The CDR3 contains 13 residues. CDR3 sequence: CASNPDNYNEQFF. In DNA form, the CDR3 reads TGCGCCAGCAACCCGGACAATTACAATGAGCAGTTCTTC.

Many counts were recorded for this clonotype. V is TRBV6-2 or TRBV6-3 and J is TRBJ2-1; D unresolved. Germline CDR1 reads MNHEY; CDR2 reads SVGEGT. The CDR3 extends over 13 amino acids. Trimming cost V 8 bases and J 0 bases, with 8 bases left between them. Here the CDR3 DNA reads TGTGCCAGCGAGAGTAGCTCCTACAATGAGCAGTTCTTC. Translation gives CASESSSYNEQFF.

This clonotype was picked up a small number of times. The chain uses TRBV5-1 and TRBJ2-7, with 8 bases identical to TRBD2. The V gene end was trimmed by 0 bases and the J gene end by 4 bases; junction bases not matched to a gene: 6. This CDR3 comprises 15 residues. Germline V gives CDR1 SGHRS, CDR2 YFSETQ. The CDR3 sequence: CASSLGRTSIYEQYF. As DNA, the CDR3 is TGCGCCAGCAGCTTGGGCAGGACTAGCATATACGAGCAGTACTTC.

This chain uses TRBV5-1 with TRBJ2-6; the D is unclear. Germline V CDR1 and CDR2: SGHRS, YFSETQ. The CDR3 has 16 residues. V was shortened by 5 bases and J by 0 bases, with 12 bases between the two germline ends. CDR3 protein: CASRLGQISGANVLTF. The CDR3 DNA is TGCGCCAGCAGGCTGGGCCAGATCTCTGGGGCCAACGTCCTGACTTTC.

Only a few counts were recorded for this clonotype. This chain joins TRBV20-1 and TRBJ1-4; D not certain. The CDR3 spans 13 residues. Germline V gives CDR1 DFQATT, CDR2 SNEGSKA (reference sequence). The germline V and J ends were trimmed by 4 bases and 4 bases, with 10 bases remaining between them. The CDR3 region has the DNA TGCAGTGCTACCCGGACGGTTAATGAAAAACTGTTTTTT. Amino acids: CSATRTVNEKLFF.

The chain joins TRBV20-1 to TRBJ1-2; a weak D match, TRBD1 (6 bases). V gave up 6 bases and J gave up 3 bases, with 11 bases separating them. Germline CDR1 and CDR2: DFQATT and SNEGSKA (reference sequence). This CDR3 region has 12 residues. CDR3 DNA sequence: TGCAGTGCCAAGACAGGCTACTATGGCTACACCTTC. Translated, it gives CSAKTGYYGYTF.

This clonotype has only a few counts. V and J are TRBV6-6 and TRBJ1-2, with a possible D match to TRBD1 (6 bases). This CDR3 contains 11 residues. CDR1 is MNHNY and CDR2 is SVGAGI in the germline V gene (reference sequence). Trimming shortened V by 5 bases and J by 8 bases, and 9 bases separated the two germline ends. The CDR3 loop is CASSRQAGYTF. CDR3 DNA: TGTGCCAGCAGTCGACAGGCCGGCTACACCTTC.

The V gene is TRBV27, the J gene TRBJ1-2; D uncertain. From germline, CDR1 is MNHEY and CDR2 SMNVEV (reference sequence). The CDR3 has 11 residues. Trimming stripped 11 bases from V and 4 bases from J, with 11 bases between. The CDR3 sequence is CAVKGFYGYTF. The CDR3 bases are TGTGCCGTTAAGGGATTCTATGGCTACACCTTC.

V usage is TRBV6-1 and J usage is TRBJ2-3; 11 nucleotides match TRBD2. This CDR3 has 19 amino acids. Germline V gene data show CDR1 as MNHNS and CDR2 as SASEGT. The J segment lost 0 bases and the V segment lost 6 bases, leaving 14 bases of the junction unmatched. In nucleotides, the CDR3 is TGTGCCAGCAGACGCGATAGACTAGCGGGGTCCACTAGCACAGATACGCAGTATTTT. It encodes CASRRDRLAGSTSTDTQYF.

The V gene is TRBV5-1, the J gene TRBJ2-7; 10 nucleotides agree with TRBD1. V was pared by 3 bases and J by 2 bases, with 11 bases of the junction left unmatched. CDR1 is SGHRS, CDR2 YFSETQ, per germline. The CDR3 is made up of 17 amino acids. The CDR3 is CASSYFSGTGAPYEQYF. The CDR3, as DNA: TGCGCCAGCAGCTACTTCTCCGGGACAGGGGCCCCCTACGAGCAGTACTTC.

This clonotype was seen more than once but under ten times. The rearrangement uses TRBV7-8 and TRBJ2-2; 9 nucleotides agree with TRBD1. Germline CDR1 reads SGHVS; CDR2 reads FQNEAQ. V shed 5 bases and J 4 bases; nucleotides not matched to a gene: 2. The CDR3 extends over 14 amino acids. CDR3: CASSGTGTTGELFF. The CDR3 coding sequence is TGTGCCAGCAGCGGGACAGGGACCACCGGGGAGCTGTTTTTT.

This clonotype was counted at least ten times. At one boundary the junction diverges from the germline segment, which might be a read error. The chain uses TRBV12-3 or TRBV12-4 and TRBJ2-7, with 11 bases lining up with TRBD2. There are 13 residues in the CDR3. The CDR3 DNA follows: TGTGCCAGCCGTTTAGCGGGAGGGTACGAGCAGTACTTC. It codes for CASRLAGGYEQYF.

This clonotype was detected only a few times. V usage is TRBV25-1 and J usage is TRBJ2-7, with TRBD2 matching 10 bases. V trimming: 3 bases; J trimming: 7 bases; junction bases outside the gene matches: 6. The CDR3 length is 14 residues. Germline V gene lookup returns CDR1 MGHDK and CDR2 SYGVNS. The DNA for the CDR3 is TGTGCCAGCAGTGAGTTAGCGGGAGGTTGGGAGCAGTACTTC. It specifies CASSELAGGWEQYF.

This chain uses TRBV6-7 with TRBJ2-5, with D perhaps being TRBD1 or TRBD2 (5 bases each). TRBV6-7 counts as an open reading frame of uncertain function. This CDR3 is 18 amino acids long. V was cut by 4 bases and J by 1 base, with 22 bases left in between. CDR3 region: CASSSPETEPGPQETQYF. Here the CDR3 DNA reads TGTGCCAGCAGTTCGCCGGAGACGGAACCGGGACCCCAAGAGACCCAGTACTTC.

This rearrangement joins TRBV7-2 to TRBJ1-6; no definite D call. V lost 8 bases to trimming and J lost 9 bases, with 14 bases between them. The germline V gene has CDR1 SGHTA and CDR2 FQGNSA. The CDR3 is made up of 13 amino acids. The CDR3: CASAWSPSSPLHF. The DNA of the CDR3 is TGTGCCAGCGCCTGGTCCCCCAGTTCACCCCTCCACTTT.